Listed below are T cell receptor beta chains from one sample, sequenced in a study of identical twins. TCRdb itself ran the 5' RACE reads through MiXCR, one entry per CDR3 protein. The data contain roughly 190,000 distinct CDR3 sequences, 15% to 20% of them singletons. This sample was shared with a second study, whose subject was T cells expressing NK-cell markers.

The sequencing sample was made of CD8+ T cells sorted from blood. Receptors were obtained from a young woman in good health. Each CDR3 is given with its conserved first and last residue. A D gene is named only where the DNA matches it firmly. Expanded clones are given a class, and other clones once, few, many or no size at all.

D	V	J	size	length	DNA	CDR3
TRBD1	TRBV2	TRBJ1-2	few	12	TGTGCCAGCAGTACCAGGGGGGATGGCTACACCTTC	CASSTRGDGYTF
NA	TRBV6-5	TRBJ2-1	NA	15	TGTGCCAGCAGTTACTCTTCGAGCGCCTACAATGAGCAGTTCTTC	CASSYSSSAYNEQFF
NA	TRBV29-1	TRBJ1-2	NA	12	TGCAGCGTTGCGATGTACGGCTATGGCTACACCTTC	CSVAMYGYGYTF
NA	TRBV12-3/TRBV12-4	TRBJ2-1	many	11	TGTGCCAGCAGTTCCCGTGATGAGCAGTTCTTC	CASSSRDEQFF
NA	TRBV27	TRBJ1-4	NA	11	TGTGCCAGCAGGAAAAATGAAAAACTGTTTTTT	CASRKNEKLFF
NA	TRBV2	TRBJ2-1	NA	12	TGTGCCAGCCAGGACAGACGCAATGAGCAGTTCTTC	CASQDRRNEQFF
TRBD2	TRBV3-1	TRBJ2-1	few	16	TGTGCCAGCAGCCAAGAGTTCCTAGCGGGAGTCGATGAGCAGTTCTTC	CASSQEFLAGVDEQFF
NA	TRBV9	TRBJ2-5	NA	15	TGTGCCAGCAGCCGGGGTAGGAGGGTCCAAGAGACCCAGTACTTC	CASSRGRRVQETQYF
NA	TRBV20-1	TRBJ1-1	many	15	TGCAGTGCTAGAGATCAGGGAGATTTAAGGTCTGAAGCTTTCTTT	CSARDQGDLRSEAFF
TRBD1	TRBV27	TRBJ1-1	few	15	TGTGCCAGCAGTTTAGCCGGGACAGGAGCCTCTGAAGCTTTCTTT	CASSLAGTGASEAFF
TRBD2	TRBV7-2	TRBJ2-7	NA	15	TGTGCCAGCAGCTTCTTCGCGGGAGGCTCGGGTGAGCAGTACTTC	CASSFFAGGSGEQYF
NA	TRBV12-3/TRBV12-4	TRBJ2-1	NA	14	TGTGCCAGCAGTTTACAGGGGTTGGTAAATGAGCAGTTCTTC	CASSLQGLVNEQFF
TRBD2	TRBV20-1	TRBJ2-1	few	12	TGCAGTGCCCGCCGGGGGGAAACTGAGCAGTTCTTC	CSARRGETEQFF
NA	TRBV9	TRBJ2-7	few	14	TGTGCCAGCAGCGTAATAGGACTCGGCGACGAGCAGTACTTC	CASSVIGLGDEQYF
NA	TRBV5-1	TRBJ1-1	many	12	TGCGCCAGCACGGCAGCAAACACTGAAGCTTTCTTT	CASTAANTEAFF
TRBD2	TRBV6-5	TRBJ2-7	NA	15	TGTGCCAGCAGTTACTCGGCTAGCGGGACCTACGAGCAGTACTTC	CASSYSASGTYEQYF
TRBD1	TRBV18	TRBJ2-7	few	15	TGTGCCAGCTCCCTTGGACGGAACATACAGGGGGAGCAGTACTTC	CASSLGRNIQGEQYF
NA	TRBV27	TRBJ2-7	few	15	TGTGCCAGCAGTTTAAGAGGGCAACCCTCCTACGAGCAGTACTTC	CASSLRGQPSYEQYF
NA	TRBV29-1	TRBJ1-1	many	11	TGCAGCGGTGAAACGGGCACTGAAGCTTTCTTT	CSGETGTEAFF
NA	TRBV10-1	TRBJ2-1	NA	14	TGCGCCAGCAGTGTGGCTGAATCCTACAATGAGCAGTTCTTC	CASSVAESYNEQFF
NA	TRBV7-9	TRBJ2-7	many	13	TGTGCCAGCAGCACAGGGAGCTCCTACGAGCAGTACTTC	CASSTGSSYEQYF
NA	TRBV6-5	TRBJ2-1	few	12	TGTGCCAGCAGCTCCGCTGGGAGGACGCAGTTCTTC	CASSSAGRTQFF
NA	TRBV7-2	TRBJ2-5	NA	17	TGTGCCAGCAGCGTAAGGAGTCAGACCCCAACCGGGGAGACCCAGTACTTC	CASSVRSQTPTGETQYF
NA	TRBV27	TRBJ1-5	few	13	TGTGCCAGCAGTTTTGGGGTAGGGGGGCCCCAGCATTTT	CASSFGVGGPQHF
TRBD1	TRBV20-1	TRBJ2-7	few	14	TGCAGTGCCCATGAGGGGGCACGGTCCTACGAGCAGTACTTC	CSAHEGARSYEQYF
TRBD1	TRBV10-3	TRBJ1-1	NA	14	TGTGCCATCAGTGAGGAGGGGGCGGATACTGAAGCTTTCTTT	CAISEEGADTEAFF